This T cell receptor (beta chain) was documented in a study of metastatic and nonmetastatic thyroid tumors. Overall study: Comparison of repertoires was carried out across blood and tumor or nodule tissue from malignant and benign thyroid patients.

There are 14 residues in the CDR3. V dropped 1 base and J dropped 9 bases, with 15 bases sitting between them. Germline V gene lookup returns CDR1 MNHNS and CDR2 SASEGT. Study results and limitations: TCR beta diversity was reportedly significantly higher in malignant thyroid tumors than benign nodules, in blood and tumor.

TCRdb re-clonotyped the PCR reads via MiXCR. The sample holds 20,000 to 25,000 clones, about 20% seen once. Sample share makes this clone medium-sized. Its antigen is not identified. Thyroid surgery was performed in patients who had received no treatment beforehand. Material for sequencing was blood. The J gene is TRBJ1-1, the V gene TRBV6-1, with D uncertain. The receptor comes from a female donor with papillary thyroid cancer or a benign thyroid nodule (not recorded which). Some clones in this sample may be carry-over from other donors' samples. CDR3 bases: TGTGCCAGCAGTGAAGGGTGGGTAGGCCAGAAAGCTTTCTTT. Encoded protein: CASSEGWVGQKAFF.